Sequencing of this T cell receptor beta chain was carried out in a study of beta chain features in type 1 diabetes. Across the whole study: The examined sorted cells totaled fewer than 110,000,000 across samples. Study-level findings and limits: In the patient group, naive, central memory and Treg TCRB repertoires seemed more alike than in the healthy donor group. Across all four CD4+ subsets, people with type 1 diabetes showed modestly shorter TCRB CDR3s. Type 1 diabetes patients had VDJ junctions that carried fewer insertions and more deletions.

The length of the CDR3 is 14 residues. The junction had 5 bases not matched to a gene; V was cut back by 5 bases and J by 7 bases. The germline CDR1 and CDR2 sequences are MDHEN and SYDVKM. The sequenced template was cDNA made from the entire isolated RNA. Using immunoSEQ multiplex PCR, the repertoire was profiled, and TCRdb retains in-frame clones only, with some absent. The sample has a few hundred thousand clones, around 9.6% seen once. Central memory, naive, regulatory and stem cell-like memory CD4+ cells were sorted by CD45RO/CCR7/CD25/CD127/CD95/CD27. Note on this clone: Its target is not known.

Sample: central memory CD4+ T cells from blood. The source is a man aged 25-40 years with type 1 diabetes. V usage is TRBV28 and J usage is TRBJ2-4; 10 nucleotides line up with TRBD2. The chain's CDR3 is CASSASAGGNIQYF. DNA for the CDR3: TGTGCCAGCAGTGCCTCAGCGGGAGGGAACATTCAGTACTTC.